Listed here are 2 T cell receptor beta chains from one sample, sequenced in a study of T cell responses to AZD1222 COVID-19 vaccine. Only in-frame clones appear in the TCRdb table, and some are missing; sequencing was by immunoSEQ multiplex PCR. The sample records about 70,000 clones, 88% being singletons. The specimen comprised peripheral blood, sampled 28 days after the second dose of the MenACWY control vaccine. Every receptor here comes from an adult who received the MenACWY meningococcal vaccine as a control.

The rearrangement links TRBV10-2 to TRBJ2-4; no reliable D call. The CDR3 spans 12 residues. CDR1 and CDR2 from the germline V gene are WSHSY and SAAADI. Trimming cost V 2 bases and J 7 bases, with 6 bases left between them. For the CDR3, the DNA is TGCGCCAGCAGTGAGCTTCTGAACATTCAGTACTTC. Protein: CASSELLNIQYF.

This rearrangement joins TRBV28 to TRBJ1-5; 9 bases are shared with TRBD1. This CDR3 contains 15 residues. Germline lookup yields CDR1 MDHEN and CDR2 SYDVKM. With 6 bases clipped from V and 1 base from J, the junction kept 4 bases outside the gene matches. The chain's CDR3 is CASRQDRGSNQPQHF. The CDR3 DNA reads TGTGCCAGCAGGCAAGACAGGGGGAGCAATCAGCCCCAGCATTTT.